The clone carrying this T cell receptor beta chain has just a few counts. Its antigen is as yet unknown. Carrying unique molecular identifiers, the cDNA also gained a universal primer site through template switching. TCRdb itself ran the 5' RACE reads through MiXCR, one entry per CDR3 protein. The table includes hundreds of thousands of distinct CDR3 sequences, over 8.5% detected once. Trimming took 6 bases from V and 0 from J, leaving 8 bases between them. Germline CDR1 reads SQVTM; CDR2 reads ANQGSEA. This CDR3 has 13 residues. The data were taken from a study of identical twins. Study-level findings and limits: One should note that invariant MAIT and iNKT cells could partly confound zero-insertion analyses. Low generation probability was overrepresented in out-of-frame alpha sequences shared by twins.

All of the donors were Caucasians in good health. A further study also used this sample, focusing on yellow fever vaccine responses in identical twins.

The TCR was taken from a woman aged 18-29 years in good health. Sequences were obtained from PBMCs. The V call is TRBV29-1, the J call TRBJ1-4; D is unclear. The CDR3: CSVSLATNEKLFF. As DNA, the CDR3 is TGCAGCGTCTCACTTGCAACTAATGAAAAACTGTTTTTT.